A single sample gave rise to the 28 T cell receptor beta chains below, sequenced in a study of sequential checkpoint blockade in melanoma. This table comes from immunoSEQ multiplex PCR, and its TCRdb copy is limited to in-frame clones, with some not included. The sample yields approximately 6,900 clones, 20% to 25% seen once. Treatment defined: randomized to nivolumab then ipilimumab (arm A) or the reverse (arm B). Sequenced material: tumor tissue (inferred from file names), taken from a patient given nivolumab and ipilimumab in sequence. All receptors derive from a human donor with melanoma.

This clone was counted once. This chain connects TRBV29-1 to TRBJ1-4, with D perhaps matching TRBD1 (5 bases). CDR1 and CDR2 from the germline V gene are SQVTM and ANQGSEA. This CDR3 has 17 amino acids. Trimming stripped 7 bases from V and 8 bases from J, with 29 bases between. CDR3 sequence: CSAALGQGDIDAEKLFF. DNA for the CDR3: TGCAGCGCAGCGCTCGGGCAGGGAGACATCGATGCCGAAAAACTGTTTTTT.

The rearrangement joins TRBV9 to TRBJ1-5; maybe TRBD1 (5 bases). V was cut by 6 bases and J by 0 bases, with 13 bases left in between. This CDR3 has 15 amino acids. CDR1 is SGDLS, CDR2 YYNGEE, per germline. The CDR3 DNA is TGTGCCAGCACGCCAGGGCCCTATAGCAATCAGCCCCAGCATTTT. This codes for CASTPGPYSNQPQHF. Full variable domain (remainder filled in from reference TRBV9 and TRBJ1-5): DSGVTQTPKHLITATGQRVTLRCSPRSGDLSVYWYQQSLDQGLQFLIQYYNGEERAKGNILERFSAQQFPDLHSELNLSSLELGDSALYFCASTPGPYSNQPQHFGDGTRLSIL.

In its sample, this clone was seen once. This chain connects TRBV5-1 to TRBJ2-1, with 9 bases identical to TRBD1. Germline V lookup: CDR1 SGHRS, CDR2 YFSETQ. The CDR3 is 14 residues long. V dropped 4 bases and J dropped 10; count of bases not matched to a gene: 9. The CDR3 here is CASSPLQGAREQFF. CDR3 DNA: TGCGCCAGCAGCCCGTTACAGGGGGCACGGGAGCAGTTCTTC.

This clone was counted a few times. The chain is built from TRBV29-1 and TRBJ1-6, with D hard to call. The germline V gene has CDR1 SQVTM and CDR2 ANQGSEA. This CDR3 comprises 13 residues. The CDR3 coding sequence is TGCAGTGCCGAATCCTCCTATAATTCACCCCTCCACTTT. Translation: CSAESSYNSPLHF.

The chain is built from TRBV5-1 and TRBJ2-6; no clear D gene. The CDR3 sequence is 16 residues long. The V gene lost 4 bases and the J gene lost 2 bases, with 13 bases spanning the gap. CDR1 SGHRS and CDR2 YFSETQ come from the germline V gene. CDR3 residues: CASSGGPVTGANVLTF. The CDR3 region has the DNA TGCGCCAGCAGCGGCGGACCGGTTACTGGGGCCAACGTCCTGACTTTC.

The gene calls are TRBV6-8 and TRBJ2-5, with D perhaps TRBD2 (6 bases). Trimming took off 7 bases at V and 1 base at J, with 10 bases between the two ends. The CDR3 loop spans 13 amino acids. CDR1 and CDR2 from the germline V gene are MNHGY and SAAAGT. CDR3 sequence (DNA): TGTGCCAGCATTCGGGGGACCCAAGAGACCCAGTACTTC. This sequence encodes CASIRGTQETQYF.

This clone was detected ten times or more. This rearrangement joins TRBV7-7 to TRBJ2-5; D uncertain. CDR1 SSHAT and CDR2 FNYEAQ come from the germline V gene (reference sequence). The ends were cut back, 5 bases at V and 0 bases at J, with 10 bases in the middle. This CDR3 is built from 14 residues. CDR3 in amino acids: CASSPGRNQETQYF. The DNA of the CDR3 is TGTGCCAGCAGCCCCGGACGGAACCAAGAGACCCAGTACTTC.

This clone was seen more than once but under ten times. V usage is TRBV6-8 and J usage is TRBJ2-5, with no clear D. This CDR3 contains 15 residues. CDR1 and CDR2 from the germline V gene are MNHGY and SAAAGT. Trimming stripped 4 bases from V and 5 bases from J, with 17 bases between. CDR3 nucleotides: TGTGCCAGCAGTTCAGTCCTCAGAAGGCGCGAGACCCAGTACTTC. It codes for CASSSVLRRRETQYF.

Ten or more counts support this clone. The V gene is TRBV6-8, the J gene TRBJ1-1; 8 bases line up with TRBD1. V was pared by 2 bases and J by 10 bases, with 12 bases of the junction left unmatched. From germline, CDR1 is MNHGY and CDR2 SAAAGT. The CDR3 has 15 residues. The CDR3 DNA reads as TGTGCCAGCAGTTACGGACAGGGATCGATGGTAGGAGCTTTCTTT. Its protein product is CASSYGQGSMVGAFF.

This clone was seen repeatedly, ten times or more. The chain combines TRBV6-8 with TRBJ2-3, with 8 bases that match TRBD1. V was clipped by 6 bases and J by 7 bases; unmatched bases: 6. The CDR3 loop spans 13 amino acids. Germline loops: CDR1 MNHGY, CDR2 SAAAGT. For the CDR3, the DNA is TGTGCCAGCAGACAAGGACAGGGATATACGCAGTATTTT. This gives the protein CASRQGQGYTQYF.

CDR3 coding DNA: TGTGCCAGTAGTGAGACAGGGCAGAGCTCCTATAATTCACCCCTCCACTTT. This gives the protein CASSETGQSSYNSPLHF. This chain links TRBV19 with TRBJ1-6; 7 bases are a match to TRBD1. Germline CDR1 LNHDA, CDR2 SQIVND (reference sequence). Trimming cost V 5 bases and J 0 bases; bases outside gene matches: 7. The length of the CDR3 is 17 residues.

This clone is medium-sized (0.01 to 0.1%) within its sample. The CDR3 spells CAIAGPIQETQYF. The CDR3 nucleotides read TGTGCCATCGCCGGACCGATCCAAGAGACCCAGTACTTC. The chain recombines TRBV6-8 with TRBJ2-5; the D is unclear. This CDR3 spans 13 amino acids. Looked up from germline, CDR1 is MNHGY and CDR2 is SAAAGT. V was trimmed by 10 bases and J by 1 base, leaving 13 bases between them.

This clone was observed a few times. The chain recombines TRBV6-8 with TRBJ2-5, with D perhaps matching TRBD2 (6 bases). This CDR3 comprises 16 residues. The germline CDR1 and CDR2 sequences are MNHGY and SAAAGT. V was clipped by 0 bases and J by 2 bases, with 13 bases between them. CDR3 sequence reads: CASSYSTSGGQETQYF. The CDR3 DNA is TGTGCCAGCAGTTACTCGACGTCTGGGGGGCAAGAGACCCAGTACTTC.

This clone has just a few counts. The chain links TRBV6-8 to TRBJ1-5, with TRBD1 as a possible D gene (6 bases). Trimming took 4 bases from V and 7 from J, leaving 8 bases between them. Germline CDR1 and CDR2: MNHGY and SAAAGT. This CDR3 is built from 12 residues. CDR3 sequence reads: CASSFGGQPQHF. The CDR3 nucleotides read TGTGCCAGCAGTTTCGGGGGCCAGCCCCAGCATTTT.

This clone is labeled medium-sized. In DNA, the CDR3 is TGTGCCAGCAGCTTGCGTCTAGCGGGTGGAGAGACCCAGTACTTC. Amino acid sequence: CASSLRLAGGETQYF. V is TRBV11-3 and J is TRBJ2-5; 8 bases match TRBD2. The germline CDR1 and CDR2 sequences are SGHNT and YENEEA. The trim removed 3 bases at V and 4 bases at J, leaving 7 bases unmatched. The CDR3 covers 15 residues.

There are a few counts of this clone. The V gene is TRBV2, the J gene TRBJ2-2; 7 bases align to TRBD2. This CDR3 is 15 amino acids long. Germline V CDR1 and CDR2: SNHLY, FYNNEI. Losses at the gene ends were 2 bases for V and 3 bases for J; bases not matched to a gene: 3. CDR3 in DNA: TGTGCCAGCAGTGAACTTGCGGGGGACACCGGGGAGCTGTTTTTT. Translated, it gives CASSELAGDTGELFF.

The CDR3 bases are TGTGCCAGTAGTAGGACGTCGCAGATTGAAAAACTGTTTTTT. Translated: CASSRTSQIEKLFF. The gene calls are TRBV19 and TRBJ1-4; D gene uncertain. Trimming removed 4 bases from V and 7 bases from J, with 13 bases in between. The CDR3 consists of 14 residues. CDR1 is LNHDA, CDR2 SQIVND, per germline (reference sequence).

This clone was counted ten times or more. The chain employs TRBV9 and TRBJ2-7; D call uncertain. Trimming removed 3 bases at V and 0 bases at J, with 7 bases between. Germline V gene lookup returns CDR1 SGDLS and CDR2 YYNGEE. The CDR3 totals 13 residues. CDR3 nucleotide sequence: TGTGCCAGCAGCGGTGGGGACTCCTACGAGCAGTACTTC. It codes for CASSGGDSYEQYF.

CDR3 nucleotide sequence: TGTGCCAGCAGCTTATCTTTCCGGACAGGGTATCAGCCCCAGCATTTT. It yields the protein CASSLSFRTGYQPQHF. This rearrangement joins TRBV11-3 to TRBJ1-5; 8 bases fit TRBD1. V was clipped by 2 bases and J by 5 bases; unmatched bases: 8. The CDR3 length is 16 residues. Per the germline V gene, CDR1 is SGHNT and CDR2 is YENEEA.

The table lists this clone with many counts. The chain combines TRBV9 with TRBJ2-3; TRBD2 matches 12 bases. This CDR3 contains 15 residues. With V trimmed by 2 bases and J by 4 bases, 2 bases remained unmatched. In germline, CDR1 is SGDLS, CDR2 YYNGEE. Written as DNA, the CDR3 is TGTGCCAGCAGCGTGACTAGCGGGGGTTCAGATACGCAGTATTTT. As protein: CASSVTSGGSDTQYF.

This clone appeared a few times. The chain couples TRBV6-7 to TRBJ2-1; tentatively, D is TRBD1 or TRBD2 (5 bases each). TRBV6-7 is identified as an open reading frame with a role that is uncertain. Trimming removed 4 bases at V and 4 bases at J, with 17 bases between. The CDR3 consists of 16 residues. The CDR3 is CASSWSGTSCYNEQFF. CDR3 DNA sequence: TGTGCCAGCAGTTGGTCGGGGACGTCTTGTTACAATGAGCAGTTCTTC.

There are a few counts of this clone. This chain links TRBV6-8 with TRBJ1-1; 9 bases agree with TRBD1. Germline lookup yields CDR1 MNHGY and CDR2 SAAAGT. With 8 bases clipped from V and 1 base from J, the junction kept 14 bases outside the gene matches. This CDR3 has 17 residues. The CDR3 protein is CASGLPGQGTGNTEAFF. CDR3 DNA sequence: TGTGCCAGCGGACTTCCGGGACAGGGCACAGGGAACACTGAAGCTTTCTTT.

This clone was counted ten times or more. The rearrangement links TRBV8-2 to TRBJ2-7; TRBD1, the table's D call, lacks a check against the DNA. TRBV8-2 corresponds to a pseudogene. The CDR3 consists of 14 residues. Written as DNA, the CDR3 is TGTGCCAGCGGGCCGGACAGGGGTCCCTACGAGCAGTACTTC. The encoded protein is CASGPDRGPYEQYF.

This clone was counted ten times or more. The chain recombines TRBV11-3 with TRBJ1-6, with a possible D match to TRBD1 (6 bases). Trimming removed 6 bases from V and 2 bases from J, with 14 bases in between. The length of the CDR3 is 16 residues. Germline assignment: CDR1 SGHNT and CDR2 YENEEA. The CDR3 loop is CASSLQGGTYNSPLHF. Written as DNA, the CDR3 is TGTGCCAGCAGTCTACAGGGAGGAACCTATAATTCACCCCTCCACTTT. The entire variable domain, with the rest obtained from reference TRBV11-3 and TRBJ1-6, is as follows: EAGVVQSPRYKIIEKKQPVAFWCNPISGHNTLYWYLQNLGQGPELLIRYENEEAVDDSQLPKDRFSAERLKGVDSTLKIQPAELGDSAVYLCASSLQGGTYNSPLHFGNGTRLTVT.

This clone was observed a handful of times. The chain couples TRBV19 to TRBJ2-2; D possibly uses TRBD1 or TRBD2 (5 bases each). The germline gives CDR1 LNHDA, CDR2 SQIVND (reference sequence). Trimming took off 6 bases at V and 6 bases at J, with 17 bases between the two ends. The CDR3 length is 15 residues. Written as DNA, the CDR3 is TGTGCCAGTAGGACCGGGGCAGGAAATGCCGGGGAGCTGTTTTTT. Its protein product is CASRTGAGNAGELFF. Filled out from reference TRBV19 and TRBJ2-2, the complete variable domain reads DGGITQSPKYLFRKEGQNVTLSCEQNLNHDAMYWYRQDPGQGLRLIYYSQIVNDFQKGDIAEGYSVSREKKESFPLTVTSAQKNPTAFYLCASRTGAGNAGELFFGEGSRLTVL.

This clone showed up just a few times. CDR3 in DNA: TGTGCCAGCAGTTACTCTGCAGGGGCGGGGACTGAAGCTTTCTTT. It translates to CASSYSAGAGTEAFF. V is TRBV6-8 and J is TRBJ1-1; D might be TRBD1 (6 bases). The CDR3 is 15 amino acids. V was pared by 0 bases and J by 5 bases, with 13 bases between. In germline, CDR1 is MNHGY, CDR2 SAAAGT.

The V call is TRBV7-2, the J call TRBJ2-1; possibly TRBD2 for D (6 bases). CDR3 length: 13 residues. Germline V lookup: CDR1 SGHTA, CDR2 FQGNSA. V was shortened by 5 bases and J by 10 bases, with 15 bases between the two germline ends. CDR3 coding DNA: TGTGCCAGCAGCACCCGGGGGTCCTACGAGCAGTTCTTC. As protein: CASSTRGSYEQFF.

The chain couples TRBV11-3 to TRBJ1-2; the D is unclear. The CDR3 length is 14 residues. Trimming stripped 1 base from V and 6 bases from J, with 12 bases between. CDR1 SGHNT and CDR2 YENEEA come from the germline V gene. The CDR3, as DNA: TGTGCCAGCAGCTTAGTGCCGTGGGGTCATGGCTACACCTTC. It encodes CASSLVPWGHGYTF.